Each of the 18 T cell receptor beta chains below was sequenced from the same sample in a study of OX40 agonist ivuxolimab in advanced cancers. Produced via immunoSEQ multiplex PCR; TCRdb's table is partial and in-frame only. In the table there are around 89,000 clones, roughly 90% of which are singletons. The source was CD4+ or CD8+ T cells sorted from blood, collected in a trial of the OX40 agonist ivuxolimab. All receptors derive from an adult with an advanced solid tumor such as melanoma, head and neck, liver or kidney cancer.

The chain links TRBV19 to TRBJ2-5; 11 nucleotides align to TRBD1. The CDR3 length is 15 residues. The ends lost 5 bases at V and 5 bases at J; junction bases unmatched: 7. In germline, CDR1 is LNHDA, CDR2 SQIVND (reference sequence). CDR3 bases: TGTGCCAGTAGTCGCGGGACAGGGGGGCAGGAGACCCAGTACTTC. Protein: CASSRGTGGQETQYF.

This CDR3 reads CASRAPLSTDTQYF. CDR3 coding DNA: TGTGCCAGCAGGGCCCCCTTGAGCACAGATACGCAGTATTTT. The rearrangement links TRBV2 to TRBJ2-3, with D hard to call. Germline CDR1 is SNHLY and CDR2 is FYNNEI. Trimming left V 6 bases short and J 0 bases short, with 10 bases between. This CDR3 is 14 amino acids long. Full variable domain (outside the CDR3, taken from reference TRBV2 and TRBJ2-3): EPEVTQTPSHQVTQMGQEVILRCVPISNHLYFYWYRQILGQKVEFLVSFYNNEISEKSEIFDDQFSVERPDGSNFTLKIRSTKLEDSAMYFCASRAPLSTDTQYFGPGTRLTVL.

The chain joins TRBV7-2 to TRBJ1-4; TRBD1 aligns across 8 bases. Germline values: CDR1 SGHTA, CDR2 FQGNSA. The CDR3 sequence is 14 residues long. After removal of 5 bases from V and 4 bases from J, the junction contained 3 bases not matched to a gene. CDR3 DNA sequence: TGTGCCAGCAGCCCGACAGGGGTTAATGAAAAACTGTTTTTT. Translating gives CASSPTGVNEKLFF. The full variable domain, its missing parts supplied by reference TRBV7-2 and TRBJ1-4, is GAGVSQSPSNKVTEKGKDVELRCDPISGHTALYWYRQSLGQGLEFLIYFQGNSAPDKSGLPSDRFSAERTGGSVSTLTIQRTQQEDSAVYLCASSPTGVNEKLFFGSGTQLSVL.

J is TRBJ2-1 and V is TRBV6-8; D unclear. In germline, CDR1 is MNHGY, CDR2 SAAAGT. V gave up 9 bases and J gave up 14 bases, with 29 bases separating them. CDR3 length: 15 residues. The CDR3 here is CARAAQELLLVSKFF. The CDR3 DNA is TGTGCCAGGGCTGCTCAGGAGTTATTATTAGTTTCTAAGTTCTTC.

V usage is TRBV28 and J usage is TRBJ2-7; 9 nucleotides match TRBD1. Trimming removed 8 bases from V and 3 bases from J; junction bases left unmatched: 5. Germline V gene lookup returns CDR1 MDHEN and CDR2 SYDVKM. The CDR3 length is 13 residues. The CDR3 DNA is TGTGCCAGCGCGGACAGGGGAAGCTACGAGCAGTACTTC. Its protein is CASADRGSYEQYF.

CDR3 nucleotides: TGTGCCAGCAGCACCCGGAGTTGGGATGGCGGGGAGCTGTTTTTT. Translated: CASSTRSWDGGELFF. This sequence joins TRBV11-2 and TRBJ2-2; D unresolved. Germline V lookup: CDR1 SGHAT, CDR2 FQNNGV. This CDR3 is 15 amino acids long. V was shortened by 5 bases and J by 7 bases, with 17 bases between the two germline ends. The variable domain in full, completed from reference TRBV11-2 and TRBJ2-2, reads EAGVAQSPRYKIIEKRQSVAFWCNPISGHATLYWYQQILGQGPKLLIQFQNNGVVDDSQLPKDRFSAERLKGVDSTLKIQPAKLEDSAVYLCASSTRSWDGGELFFGEGSRLTVL.

The J gene is TRBJ2-7, the V gene TRBV27; possible D gene TRBD2, 6 bases. V gave up 3 bases and J gave up 0 bases, with 12 bases separating them. Germline V CDR1 and CDR2: MNHEY, SMNVEV (reference sequence). The CDR3 is 15 residues long. The CDR3 loop is CASSFKGGSSYEQYF. CDR3 bases: TGTGCCAGCAGTTTTAAAGGAGGGAGCTCCTACGAGCAGTACTTC.

This clone was seen just once. The chain has TRBV5-1 and TRBJ1-3; 7 bases line up with TRBD1. V lost 0 bases, J lost 4 bases, and 7 bases stayed unmatched. Germline CDR1 and CDR2: SGHRS and YFSETQ. CDR3 size: 16 residues. CDR3 nucleotides: TGCGCCAGCAGCTTGGACAGGGGACTGGTCGGAAACACCATATATTTT. It yields the protein CASSLDRGLVGNTIYF.

The rearrangement uses TRBV10-3 and TRBJ2-7; weak D call: TRBD1 (6 bases). The V gene lost 3 bases and the J gene lost 2 bases, with 11 bases spanning the gap. The germline CDR1 and CDR2 sequences are ENHRY and SYGVKD. The CDR3 length is 14 residues. This CDR3 reads CAISDKGVTYEQYF. The CDR3 coding sequence is TGTGCCATCAGTGATAAGGGGGTTACCTACGAGCAGTACTTC.

The chain combines TRBV5-1 with TRBJ2-5, with D tentatively TRBD1 (6 bases). The CDR3 consists of 16 residues. Trimming shortened V by 3 bases and J by 4 bases, and 19 bases separated the two germline ends. Germline values: CDR1 SGHRS, CDR2 YFSETQ. The CDR3 DNA reads TGCGCCAGCAGCTCTGGTGGGGGCTGGGTTGGAGAGACCCAGTACTTC. It encodes CASSSGGGWVGETQYF.

The chain uses TRBV6-5 and TRBJ2-2, with a weak D call TRBD1 (5 bases). With 6 bases removed from V and 1 base from J, the gap between germline ends came to 9 bases. Germline V gives CDR1 MNHEY, CDR2 SVGAGI. The CDR3 is 14 amino acids. The chain's CDR3 is CASSPGQNTGELFF. CDR3 DNA sequence: TGTGCCAGCAGCCCAGGACAGAACACCGGGGAGCTGTTTTTT.

V usage is TRBV29-1 and J usage is TRBJ2-1; 8 positions agree with TRBD1. This CDR3 is 14 amino acids long. J gave up 8 bases and V 4 bases, and 10 bases lay outside the gene matches. CDR1 SQVTM and CDR2 ANQGSEA come from the germline V gene. The chain's CDR3 is CSVVRTGNLDEQFF. The CDR3 DNA is TGCAGCGTTGTACGGACAGGGAATTTGGATGAGCAGTTCTTC.

The chain couples TRBV2 to TRBJ2-2; 8 positions match TRBD1. There are 15 residues in the CDR3. V dropped 6 bases and J dropped 3; count of bases not matched to a gene: 6. In germline, CDR1 is SNHLY, CDR2 FYNNEI. DNA of the CDR3: TGTGCCAGCAGCCGACAGGGGCAAGACACCGGGGAGCTGTTTTTT. Translating it yields CASSRQGQDTGELFF. The entire variable domain, with the rest obtained from reference TRBV2 and TRBJ2-2, is as follows: EPEVTQTPSHQVTQMGQEVILRCVPISNHLYFYWYRQILGQKVEFLVSFYNNEISEKSEIFDDQFSVERPDGSNFTLKIRSTKLEDSAMYFCASSRQGQDTGELFFGEGSRLTVL.

The chain recombines TRBV28 with TRBJ2-3; 7 bases are a match to TRBD1. This CDR3 is 16 amino acids long. The germline CDR1 and CDR2 sequences are MDHEN and SYDVKM. V lost 6 bases and J lost 3; bases outside the gene matches: 12. The CDR3 loop is CASSNPQGVGTDTQYF. The CDR3, as DNA: TGTGCCAGCAGCAACCCCCAGGGGGTTGGTACAGATACGCAGTATTTT.

The chain joins TRBV7-9 to TRBJ1-3; D perhaps matches TRBD1 (5 bases). The germline gives CDR1 SEHNR, CDR2 FQNEAQ (reference sequence). The CDR3 runs 14 residues. V was shortened by 2 bases and J by 4 bases, with 9 bases between the two germline ends. The CDR3, as DNA: TGTGCCAGCAGCTTATCAGGGTCCGGAAACACCATATATTTT. It encodes CASSLSGSGNTIYF. Full variable domain (outside the CDR3, taken from reference TRBV7-9 and TRBJ1-3): DTGVSQNPRHKITKRGQNVTFRCDPISEHNRLYWYRQTLGQGPEFLTYFQNEAQLEKSRLLSDRFSAERPKGSFSTLEIQRTEQGDSAMYLCASSLSGSGNTIYFGEGSWLTVV.

The chain has TRBV19 and TRBJ1-1, with 7 positions matching TRBD1. The CDR3 totals 15 residues. The ends lost 3 bases at V and 2 bases at J; junction bases unmatched: 6. CDR1 and CDR2 from the germline V gene are LNHDA and SQIVND (reference sequence). The DNA of the CDR3 is TGTGCCAGTAGTATTTTTGGGACAGCCAACACTGAAGCTTTCTTT. This encodes CASSIFGTANTEAFF.

This rearrangement joins TRBV4-2 to TRBJ2-3; 7 bases are shared with TRBD1. From germline, CDR1 is LGHNA and CDR2 YNFKEQ. CDR3 length equals 16 residues. With V trimmed by 0 bases and J by 0 bases, 3 bases remained unmatched. CDR3 nucleotide sequence: TGTGCCAGCAGCCAAGATCGGGACAGAAGCACAGATACGCAGTATTTT. Translating it yields CASSQDRDRSTDTQYF.

This clone was detected only once. V is TRBV27 and J is TRBJ2-3, with TRBD2 matching 10 bases. V was pared by 6 bases and J by 1 base, with 10 bases of the junction left unmatched. The CDR3 length is 17 residues. Germline CDR1 MNHEY, CDR2 SMNVEV (reference sequence). The DNA for the CDR3 is TGTGCCAGCAGCCCCGGACTAGCGGCGACCCGCACAGATACGCAGTATTTT. Translating gives CASSPGLAATRTDTQYF.